The rows below give T cell receptor beta chains drawn from one sample of a study of cytomegalovirus exposure and HLA in healthy donors. Data came from immunoSEQ multiplex PCR; TCRdb stores just in-frame clones and leaves some out. The table lists about 120,000 clones, less than 85% of them singletons. Sequenced input: PBMCs. The receptor set was obtained from a female donor in good health and CMV-seronegative. Both conserved end residues are part of each CDR3. D genes are given only for firm matches. Clone size is given for some rows only: seen once, a few or many times, or a class if the clone is expanded.

V gene,J gene,clone size,D gene,CDR3 protein,CDR3 DNA
TRBV6-1,TRBJ2-1,-,TRBD2,CASSPRTSGNNEQFF,TGTGCCAGCAGTCCAAGGACTAGCGGGAACAATGAGCAGTTCTTC
TRBV6-1,TRBJ2-7,-,-,CASSEGVGIPYEQYF,TGTGCCAGCAGTGAAGGGGTCGGGATCCCCTACGAGCAGTACTTC
TRBV19,TRBJ2-2,-,TRBD2,CASSVLAGGQTGELFF,TGTGCCAGTAGTGTTCTAGCGGGAGGGCAAACCGGGGAGCTGTTTTTT
TRBV5-6,TRBJ2-1,once,-,CASRSRVGFNEQFF,TGTGCCAGTCGGAGCCGGGTCGGATTCAATGAGCAGTTCTTC
TRBV5-4,TRBJ2-1,-,-,CASSSASYNEQFF,TGTGCCAGCAGCTCGGCTAGTTACAATGAGCAGTTCTTC
TRBV11-2,TRBJ1-1,-,-,CASSLSLYEAFF,TGTGCCAGCAGCCTTTCGCTATATGAAGCTTTCTTT
TRBV11-2,TRBJ1-4,few,-,CASAGRTNEKLFF,TGTGCCAGCGCCGGGAGAACTAATGAAAAACTGTTTTTT
TRBV2,TRBJ2-1,medium-sized,TRBD2,CASSASGGDYNEQFF,TGTGCCAGCAGCGCGAGCGGGGGAGACTACAATGAGCAGTTCTTC
TRBV5-1,TRBJ1-2,-,TRBD1,CASSPGQGGGGYTF,TGCGCCAGCAGCCCGGGACAGGGGGGCGGCGGCTACACCTTC
TRBV28,TRBJ1-3,-,-,CASSTEGTGGRNTIYF,TGTGCCAGCAGTACAGAAGGGACCGGGGGGCGAAACACCATATATTTT
TRBV7-8,TRBJ2-3,-,TRBD1,CASSQRQGYTDTQYF,TGTGCCAGCAGCCAGAGACAGGGATACACAGATACGCAGTATTTT
TRBV5-1,TRBJ2-1,few,-,CASSLLTGSSYNEQFF,TGCGCCAGCAGCTTGCTTACAGGGAGCTCCTACAATGAGCAGTTCTTC
TRBV6-5,TRBJ2-7,-,-,CASSETVTGLTQYF,TGTGCCAGCAGTGAAACCGTAACAGGACTAACGCAGTACTTC
TRBV18,TRBJ2-1,-,TRBD2,CASSREGTFSYNEQFF,TGTGCCAGCTCACGGGAGGGTACATTCTCCTACAATGAGCAGTTCTTC